The clone carrying this T cell receptor (beta chain) was found many times. With constant-segment primers, 5'RACE yielded cDNA libraries of TCR alpha and TCR beta that carried sample barcodes and UMIs. TCRdb processed the 5' RACE reads anew with MiXCR; each CDR3 protein has one entry. The repertoire includes approximately 99,000 distinct CDR3 sequences, around 17% of them detected once, and roughly 6% sits in the top ten. These data are taken from a study of T-cell memory formation after mild COVID-19. Per the germline V gene, CDR1 is SGHRS and CDR2 is YFSETQ. This CDR3 has 14 amino acids. Trimming shortened V by 9 bases and J by 4 bases, and 19 bases separated the two germline ends.

The sequence came from a young man who had mild COVID-19 (a few samples of this study predate the infection). Cell type and time point are not known. The sample comprised PBMCs or a T cell subset sorted from them (not recorded which). The chain joins TRBV5-1 to TRBJ2-5, with D perhaps matching TRBD2 (6 bases). CDR3 nucleotides: TGCGCCAACAGTTCCGGGGGTTCAGGAGAGACCCAGTACTTC. It yields the protein CANSSGGSGETQYF.